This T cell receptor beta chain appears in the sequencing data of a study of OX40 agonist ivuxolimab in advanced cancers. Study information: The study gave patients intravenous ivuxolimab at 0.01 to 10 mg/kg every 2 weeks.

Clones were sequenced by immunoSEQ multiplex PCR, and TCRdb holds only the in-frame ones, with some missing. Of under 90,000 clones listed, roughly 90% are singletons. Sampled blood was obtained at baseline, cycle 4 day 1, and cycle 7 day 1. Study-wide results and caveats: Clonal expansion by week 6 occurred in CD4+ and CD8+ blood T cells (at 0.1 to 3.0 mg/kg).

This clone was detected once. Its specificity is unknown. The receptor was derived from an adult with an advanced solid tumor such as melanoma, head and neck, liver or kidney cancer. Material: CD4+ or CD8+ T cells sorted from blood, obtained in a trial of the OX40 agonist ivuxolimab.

The chain's CDR3 is CASSPEGTKETQYF. The CDR3 DNA is TGCGCCAGCAGTCCCGAGGGGACAAAAGAGACCCAGTACTTC. The V gene is TRBV5-1, the J gene TRBJ2-5, with D perhaps matching TRBD1 (6 bases). The CDR3 has 14 residues. The germline gives CDR1 SGHRS, CDR2 YFSETQ. Trimming removed 5 bases from V and 3 bases from J, with 14 bases in between. Drawing the rest from reference TRBV5-1 and TRBJ2-5, the complete variable domain is KAGVTQTPRYLIKTRGQQVTLSCSPISGHRSVSWYQQTPGQGLQFLFEYFSETQRNKGNFPGRFSGRQFSNSRSEMNVSTLELGDSALYLCASSPEGTKETQYFGPGTRLLVL.